This note documents a single TCR beta chain sequence. Its specificity is unknown. Germline V gene sequence: CDR1 WSHSY, CDR2 SAAADI. V lost 4 bases and J lost 3, with 10 bases in between. The CDR3 covers 13 residues. Repertoires were generated with immunoSEQ multiplex PCR, while TCRdb's copy carries only in-frame clones and drops some. The profile covers approximately 30,000 clones, with roughly nine tenths appearing a single time and roughly 3.8% taken by the ten largest. The record originates from a study of PD-1 blockade in classical Hodgkin lymphoma. Study-wide results and limits: Nothing has yet pinned down what causes the repertoire differences, possibly disease activity or prior therapy. Healthy donors reportedly exceeded newly diagnosed patients in baseline TCR diversity.

Time point denoted: newly diagnosed, previously untreated cHL patient sample. PBMCs representing newly diagnosed, untreated classical Hodgkin lymphoma functioned as the comparison. This rearrangement joins TRBV10-2 to TRBJ2-7, with no clear D. Sequenced material: peripheral blood mononuclear cells (PBMCs). This sequence originates from a human donor with classical Hodgkin lymphoma. CDR3 in DNA: TGCGCCAGCAGTGGTGTCAGCCTCTACGAGCAGTACTTC. Residues: CASSGVSLYEQYF.